This T cell receptor beta chain is from a study of T cell responses to AZD1222 COVID-19 vaccine (dated by TCRdb to about 2021). As for the study more broadly: AZD1222 recipients whose second dose came at about 4 weeks and those whose second dose came at about 12 weeks were combined into one group, since spike-specific TCR depth and breadth did not differ between the two schedules. TCR sequencing was performed for 230 to 250 trial participants, of whom around 200 were given two doses of AZD1222 and 26 were given two doses of MenACWY control vaccine. Enrollment into the trials was organized by age into subgroups of 18-55, 56-69 and 70-plus years, and those subgroups contained roughly 140, 27 and 60 TCR-sequenced participants, respectively.

Comments on this clone: Its antigen is still unknown. Base quality data are lacking; no much larger clone is found one base away.

The time point label corresponds to: baseline before first vaccination. The vaccinee samples were drawn from two UK trials, COV001 and COV002, one of which was a single-blind randomized controlled phase 2/3 trial testing AZD1222 (ChAdOx1 nCoV-19) in healthy adults. For TCRbeta chain sequencing, PBMC samples from trial participants were taken at day 0 and at day 28 after the second dose. What the authors observed across the whole study: Because no samples from the day 14 peak response were available, repertoires could be characterized only after the peak T cell response. Vaccine-associated CD4 TCRs spanned the whole spike protein, with dominant responses in regions 160-218 and 743-854. Participants were mostly white British, with more females than males. The authors suggested clonal diversity may have been underestimated. In the small 56-69-year group, the increase in depth fell short of significance, most likely because of low power. Epitopes outside the regions mutated in the B.1.351 and B.1.1.7 variants were reportedly recognized by nearly half of the unique spike-specific TCRs. After two AZD1222 doses, both the breadth and the depth of spike-specific TCRs were significantly higher than at day 0 and than in MenACWY recipients. Conclusions about previously exposed vaccinees were limited because only a handful of AZD1222 recipients were SARS-CoV-2 seropositive at baseline.

The CDR3 regions of human TCRbeta chains were subjected to immunosequencing. The published analysis was carried out like this. Repertoire TCRs were checked for matches against a reference library of SARS-CoV-2-specific TCRs that had been generated using the MIRA antigen-specificity platform. Breadth was defined as the fraction of unique TCRs that were SARS-CoV-2-associated. Depth was defined as the fraction of total T cells that were SARS-CoV-2-associated. Using the MIRA data, each spike-specific TCR was mapped to the spike region that the TCR reacts to and placed in a CD4 or CD8 class. Log10-transformed breadth and depth values were compared by one-way ANOVA with Sidak's multiple comparisons tests. Imported from immuneACCESS, the table was reduced by TCRdb to in-frame sequences with V and J called. These copies leave out some clones; in studies compared against another copy, an unresolved V gene accounts for under half, and the cause of the remainder is not known. That table supplies the V and J calls and clone size; D and trimming were determined from the DNA. The sample table holds about 110,000 clones, of which about 93% were seen once. The ten largest account for 22% of the sample.

The CDR3 spans 14 residues, from the cysteine through the phenylalanine. Just CDR3 DNA is preserved here, 42 bases in frame from base 1. Sequences MDHEN (CDR1) and SYDVKM (CDR2) are obtained from the germline V gene. V is reduced by 1 base and J by 4 bases, leaving a spacing of 10 bases between them. This material consisted of peripheral blood, taken on day 0 of AZD1222 vaccination. This TCR derives from an adult in good health. The rearrangement joined TRBV28 to TRBJ1-1, with the D segment identity uncertain. The CDR3 here reads CASSLSTRFTEAFF. The DNA sequence is as follows: TGTGCCAGCAGTTTATCGACGCGTTTCACTGAAGCTTTCTTT.